The clone carrying this TCR beta chain was seen repeatedly, ten times or more. Its antigen remains unknown. The CDR3 extends over 12 amino acids. CDR1 and CDR2 from the germline V gene are SGHVS and FQNEAQ. V was trimmed by 5 bases and J by 7 bases, leaving 11 bases between them. The CDR3 regions of TCR beta were amplified from RNA transcripts. RT-PCR in the first round (using the HTBI primer set) targeted the TCR CDR3. TCRdb reprocessed the multiplex PCR reads via MiXCR and lists one record per CDR3 protein. The sample has some 350,000 distinct CDR3 sequences, around 15% seen once; the top ten hold approximately 35%. More than 9.5 ml fresh peripheral blood yielded the PBMCs. This sample is part of a study of T cells in Graves' hyperthyroidism and ophthalmopathy. On the study more broadly: Peripheral blood was obtained at initial diagnosis, preceding any treatment.

Study conclusions and caveats: Blood shared most expanded thyroid clonotypes above 0.001.

Sequencing was done on a sample of blood. The chain couples TRBV7-8 to TRBJ2-5, with TRBD2 as a possible D gene (6 bases). This TCR was recovered from a middle-aged woman with Graves' ophthalmopathy. Here the CDR3 DNA reads TGTGCCAGCAGCGTTCTAGCGTCGACCCAGTACTTC. Translation: CASSVLASTQYF.